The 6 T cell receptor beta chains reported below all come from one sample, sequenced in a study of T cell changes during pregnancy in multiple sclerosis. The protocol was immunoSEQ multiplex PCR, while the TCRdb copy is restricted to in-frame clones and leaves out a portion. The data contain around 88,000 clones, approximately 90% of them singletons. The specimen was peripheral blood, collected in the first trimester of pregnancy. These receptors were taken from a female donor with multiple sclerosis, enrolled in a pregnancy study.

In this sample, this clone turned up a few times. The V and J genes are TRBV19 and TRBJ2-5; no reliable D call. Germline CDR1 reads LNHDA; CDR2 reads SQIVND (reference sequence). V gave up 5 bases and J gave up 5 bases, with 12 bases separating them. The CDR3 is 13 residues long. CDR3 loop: CASSSHNGETQYF. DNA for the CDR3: TGTGCCAGTAGTTCCCATAACGGGGAGACCCAGTACTTC.

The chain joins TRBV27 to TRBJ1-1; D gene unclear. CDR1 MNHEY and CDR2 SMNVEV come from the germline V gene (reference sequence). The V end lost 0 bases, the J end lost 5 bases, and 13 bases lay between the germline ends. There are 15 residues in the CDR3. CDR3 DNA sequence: TGTGCCAGCAGTTTATCGAATCCGGGGTGGACTGAAGCTTTCTTT. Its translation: CASSLSNPGWTEAFF.

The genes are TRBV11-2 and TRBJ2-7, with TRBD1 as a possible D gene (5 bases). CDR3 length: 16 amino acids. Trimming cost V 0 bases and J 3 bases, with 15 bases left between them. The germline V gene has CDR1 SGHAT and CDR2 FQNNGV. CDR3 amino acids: CASSLDGAAVVYEQYF. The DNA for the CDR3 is TGTGCCAGCAGCTTAGATGGGGCGGCGGTCGTCTACGAGCAGTACTTC.

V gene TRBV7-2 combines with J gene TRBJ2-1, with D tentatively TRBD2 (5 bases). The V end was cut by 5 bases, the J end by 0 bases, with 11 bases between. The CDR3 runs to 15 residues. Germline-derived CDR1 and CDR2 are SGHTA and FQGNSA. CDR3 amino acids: CASSLSRGSYNEQFF. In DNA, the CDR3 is TGTGCCAGCAGCCTAAGCCGGGGCTCCTACAATGAGCAGTTCTTC.

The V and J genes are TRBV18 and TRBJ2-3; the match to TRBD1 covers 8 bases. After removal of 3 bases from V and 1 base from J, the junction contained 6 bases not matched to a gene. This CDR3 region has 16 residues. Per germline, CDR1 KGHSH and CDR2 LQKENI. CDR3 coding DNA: TGTGCCAGCTCACCCCGGACAGGGATGGGCACAGATACGCAGTATTTT. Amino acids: CASSPRTGMGTDTQYF.

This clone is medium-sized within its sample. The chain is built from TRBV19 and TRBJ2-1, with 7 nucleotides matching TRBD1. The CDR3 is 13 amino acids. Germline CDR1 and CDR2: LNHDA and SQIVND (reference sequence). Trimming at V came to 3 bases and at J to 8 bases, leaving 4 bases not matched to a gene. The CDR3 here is CASSMTGLDEQFF. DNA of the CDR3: TGTGCCAGTAGTATGACAGGGCTGGATGAGCAGTTCTTC.